These 14 T cell receptor beta chains were sequenced from one sample in a study of blood T cell repertoires in COVID-19. Measured with immunoSEQ multiplex PCR; TCRdb has only the in-frame clones, and not every one. The data hold approximately 300,000 clones, with about 87% observed a single time. Material for sequencing was peripheral blood. The receptors here all came from a woman aged 40 to 50 with acute or convalescent COVID-19.

CDR3 nucleotide sequence: TGTGCCAGCTCACCACCAGGACAGGGGGTGGCGATTGGGGAGCAGTTCTTC. Amino acid sequence: CASSPPGQGVAIGEQFF. The V call is TRBV18, the J call TRBJ2-1; the match to TRBD1 covers 10 bases. Germline V gene sequence: CDR1 KGHSH, CDR2 LQKENI. J lost 10 bases, V lost 0 bases, and 12 bases had no gene match. The CDR3 runs 17 residues.

CDR3 region: CASSVREGTSSQETQYF. The CDR3 bases are TGTGCCAGCAGCGTAAGGGAGGGGACGTCGAGCCAAGAGACCCAGTACTTC. The chain couples TRBV9 to TRBJ2-5; 7 bases fit TRBD2. The CDR3 is 17 amino acids. The germline V gene has CDR1 SGDLS and CDR2 YYNGEE. V was clipped by 1 base and J by 1 base; unmatched bases: 10.

The rearrangement links TRBV5-1 to TRBJ1-2; 8 bases are shared with TRBD1. With 4 bases clipped from V and 6 bases from J, the junction kept 5 bases outside the gene matches. CDR3 length: 13 amino acids. Germline values: CDR1 SGHRS, CDR2 YFSETQ. This chain's CDR3 is CASSTTGGNGYTF. CDR3 coding DNA: TGCGCCAGCAGCACAACAGGGGGAAATGGCTACACCTTC.

The chain employs TRBV2 and TRBJ2-5; D not certain. The CDR3 loop spans 11 amino acids. CDR1 SNHLY and CDR2 FYNNEI come from the germline V gene. Between the trimmed V and J ends, which lost 6 bases and 4 bases, there was a span of 6 bases. The CDR3 sequence: CASRLIETQYF. The CDR3 DNA reads as TGTGCCAGCAGATTAATAGAGACCCAGTACTTC. Full variable domain (missing parts from reference TRBV2 and TRBJ2-5): EPEVTQTPSHQVTQMGQEVILRCVPISNHLYFYWYRQILGQKVEFLVSFYNNEISEKSEIFDDQFSVERPDGSNFTLKIRSTKLEDSAMYFCASRLIETQYFGPGTRLLVL.

The rearrangement links TRBV7-7 to TRBJ2-2; D ambiguous. The CDR3 loop spans 14 amino acids. Trimming cost V 1 base and J 5 bases, with 8 bases left between them. The germline CDR1 and CDR2 sequences are SSHAT and FNYEAQ (reference sequence). The DNA of the CDR3 is TGTGCCAGCAGCTTAGTGGCTCTTACCGGGGAGCTGTTTTTT. Protein sequence: CASSLVALTGELFF. Full variable domain (remainder filled in from reference TRBV7-7 and TRBJ2-2): GAGVSQSPRYKVTKRGQDVTLRCDPISSHATLYWYQQALGQGPEFLTYFNYEAQPDKSGLPSDRFSAERPEGSISTLTIQRTEQRDSAMYRCASSLVALTGELFFGEGSRLTVL.

The chain employs TRBV15 and TRBJ2-1; TRBD1 aligns across 8 bases. CDR1 and CDR2 from the germline V gene are LNHNV and YYDKDF (reference sequence). The CDR3 has 14 amino acids. J lost 1 base, V lost 8 bases, and 4 bases had no gene match. CDR3 coding DNA: TGTGCCACCGAGACAGGGGTATCCTACAATGAGCAGTTCTTC. Its translation is CATETGVSYNEQFF.

The chain is built from TRBV3-1 (or the pseudogene TRBV3-2) and TRBJ1-5; no reliable D call. Germline V gives CDR1 LGHDT, CDR2 YNNKEL (reference sequence). This CDR3 region has 13 residues. V lost 1 base and J 4 bases, leaving 5 bases between the germline ends. The CDR3 DNA reads TGTGCCAGCAGCCAAGTGGCAAATCAGCCCCAGCATTTT. Amino acids: CASSQVANQPQHF.

Points on this clone: This sample also contains other DNA sequences that code for the same CDR3. The chain uses TRBV5-5 and TRBJ2-2; tentative D call: TRBD1 (6 bases). The germline V and J ends were trimmed by 2 bases and 6 bases, with 14 bases remaining between them. The length of the CDR3 is 15 residues. CDR1 is SGHKS, CDR2 YYEKEE, per germline (reference sequence). The CDR3 loop is CASSFGQGIPGELFF. The CDR3 nucleotides are TGTGCCAGCAGCTTCGGGCAGGGGATCCCCGGGGAGCTGTTTTTT. Full variable domain (rest looked up from reference TRBV5-5 and TRBJ2-2): DAGVTQSPTHLIKTRGQQVTLRCSPISGHKSVSWYQQVLGQGPQFIFQYYEKEERGRGNFPDRFSARQFPNYSSELNVNALLLGDSALYLCASSFGQGIPGELFFGEGSRLTVL.

The rearrangement uses TRBV27 and TRBJ1-5, with D unresolved. Per the germline V gene, CDR1 is MNHEY and CDR2 is SMNVEV (reference sequence). The V gene lost 6 bases and the J gene lost 1 base, with 10 bases spanning the gap. The CDR3 spans 14 residues. The CDR3: CASSLRPSNQPQHF. In DNA, the CDR3 is TGTGCCAGCAGCCTCAGGCCAAGCAATCAGCCCCAGCATTTT.

CDR3: CASSLGGGVATEAFF. As DNA, the CDR3 is TGTGCCAGCAGCCTGGGGGGAGGGGTGGCCACTGAAGCTTTCTTT. The gene calls are TRBV7-6 and TRBJ1-1; tentatively, D is TRBD1 (5 bases). The germline CDR1 and CDR2 sequences are SGHVS and FNYEAQ. V dropped 5 bases and J dropped 4 bases, with 17 bases sitting between them. This CDR3 comprises 15 residues.

The J gene is TRBJ2-2, the V gene TRBV20-1; D uncertain. CDR3 length equals 16 residues. Germline V gene sequence: CDR1 DFQATT, CDR2 SNEGSKA (reference sequence). V lost 3 bases and J lost 4, with 18 bases in between. The CDR3 DNA follows: TGCAGTGCTAGTGATCGCCGGAGAAAAGCCACCGGGGAGCTGTTTTTT. Its protein is CSASDRRRKATGELFF.

The chain couples TRBV24-1 to TRBJ1-2; 8 bases are a match to TRBD1. The V and J ends lost 7 bases and 7 bases, in that order; junction bases with no gene match: 10. There are 14 residues in the CDR3. CDR1 and CDR2 (germline): KGHDR, SFDVKD. The CDR3 is CATSCRDRMCGYTF. The CDR3 DNA reads as TGTGCCACCAGCTGCCGGGACAGGATGTGTGGCTACACCTTC.

This chain links TRBV3-1 (or the pseudogene TRBV3-2) with TRBJ1-2; tentatively, D is TRBD1 (5 bases). Germline-derived CDR1 and CDR2 are LGHDT and YNNKEL (reference sequence). CDR3 length equals 12 residues. Trimming pared 6 bases from V and 8 bases from J, leaving 13 bases between. CDR3 loop: CASSRTGGGYTF. DNA for the CDR3: TGTGCCAGCAGTCGTACGGGGGGAGGCTACACCTTC.

The rearrangement links TRBV7-8 to TRBJ2-5; D perhaps matches TRBD2 (5 bases). Trimming stripped 7 bases from V and 1 base from J, with 13 bases between. Germline V gene data show CDR1 as SGHVS and CDR2 as FQNEAQ. The CDR3 sequence is 14 residues long. CDR3 in amino acids: CASIQTAVQETQYF. The CDR3 region has the DNA TGTGCCAGCATCCAAACAGCGGTCCAAGAGACCCAGTACTTC.